This T cell receptor (beta chain) was identified during a study of cytomegalovirus exposure and HLA in healthy donors. There are 13 residues in the CDR3. The V gene's germline CDR1 is SGHNT and CDR2 YYREEE (reference sequence). Vbeta (60) and Jbeta (13) primers were used in the PCR. The table came from immunoSEQ multiplex PCR; TCRdb's copy has only in-frame clones and leaves some out. The profile shows more than 75,000 clones, 70% to 90% of them singletons. The clonotype originates from a man younger than 35 in good health and CMV-seronegative. The source material was PBMCs. The V call is TRBV5-4, the J call TRBJ2-5, with a weak D call TRBD2 (5 bases). Judging by the DNA end, TRBJ2-7 fits better; the J call may be wrong. The CDR3 region has the DNA TGTGCCAGCAGCTTGGCCGGGATCTACGAGCAGTACTTC. Its translation is CASSLAGIYEQYF.